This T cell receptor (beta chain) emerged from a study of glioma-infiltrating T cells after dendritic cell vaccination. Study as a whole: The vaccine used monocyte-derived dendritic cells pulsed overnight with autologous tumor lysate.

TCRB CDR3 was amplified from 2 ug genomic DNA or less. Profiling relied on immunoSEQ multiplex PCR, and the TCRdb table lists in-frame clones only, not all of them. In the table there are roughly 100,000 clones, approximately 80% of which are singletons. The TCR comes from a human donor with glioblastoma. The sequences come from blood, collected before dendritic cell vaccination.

CDR3 in amino acids: CASSLEAGGRDEQFF. The CDR3 DNA follows: TGTGCCAGCAGCTTGGAGGCGGGGGGGCGAGATGAGCAGTTCTTC. The chain couples TRBV5-8 to TRBJ2-1, with 9 nucleotides matching TRBD2. CDR1 is SGHTS, CDR2 YDEGEE, per germline. With V trimmed by 0 bases and J by 8 bases, 6 bases remained unmatched. The CDR3 length is 15 residues.